This TCR beta chain was documented in a study of cytomegalovirus exposure and HLA in healthy donors. Study findings and constraints: Cytomegalovirus association was listed for about 180 TCR beta chains.

This CDR3 has 14 residues. Germline loops: CDR1 SNHLY, CDR2 FYNNEI. V gave up 2 bases and J gave up 6 bases, with 14 bases separating them. PCR used 60 Vbeta primers and 13 Jbeta primers. TCRdb's copy holds only in-frame clones and misses some; the assay was immunoSEQ multiplex PCR. The data show 90,000 to 130,000 clones, with approximately 80% seen just once and roughly 6.2% held by the top ten. Regarding this clone: The antigen remains undetermined.

This TCR derives from a man aged 30 to 39 in good health and CMV-seropositive. The rearrangement uses TRBV2 and TRBJ2-7, with a possible D match to TRBD1 (5 bases). Sequencing input: PBMCs. DNA for the CDR3: TGTGCCAGCAGTGAAACGCAGGGTTGGGGCGAGCAGTACTTC. Translation: CASSETQGWGEQYF. The variable domain in full, with the rest retrieved from reference TRBV2 and TRBJ2-7, is EPEVTQTPSHQVTQMGQEVILRCVPISNHLYFYWYRQILGQKVEFLVSFYNNEISEKSEIFDDQFSVERPDGSNFTLKIRSTKLEDSAMYFCASSETQGWGEQYFGPGTRLTVT.